One TCR beta chain is described in this entry. This CDR3 has 13 residues. V was shortened by 6 bases and J by 5 bases, with 8 bases between the two germline ends. Germline V gene lookup returns CDR1 MNHEY and CDR2 SMNVEV (reference sequence). Time point meaning: pre-treatment baseline. The record originates from a study of blood T cell dynamics during melanoma immunotherapy. This table comes from immunoSEQ multiplex PCR, and its TCRdb copy is limited to in-frame clones, with some not included. The repertoire has roughly 9,400 clones, roughly 90% of them found once; the top ten carry over 30%. The specimen was blood, collected from a patient treated with checkpoint blockade. The rearrangement links TRBV27 to TRBJ1-6, with unresolved D. The source is a human donor with melanoma. CDR3 region: CASSIRHNSPLHF. In nucleotides, the CDR3 is TGTGCCAGCAGCATACGCCATAATTCACCCCTCCACTTT.